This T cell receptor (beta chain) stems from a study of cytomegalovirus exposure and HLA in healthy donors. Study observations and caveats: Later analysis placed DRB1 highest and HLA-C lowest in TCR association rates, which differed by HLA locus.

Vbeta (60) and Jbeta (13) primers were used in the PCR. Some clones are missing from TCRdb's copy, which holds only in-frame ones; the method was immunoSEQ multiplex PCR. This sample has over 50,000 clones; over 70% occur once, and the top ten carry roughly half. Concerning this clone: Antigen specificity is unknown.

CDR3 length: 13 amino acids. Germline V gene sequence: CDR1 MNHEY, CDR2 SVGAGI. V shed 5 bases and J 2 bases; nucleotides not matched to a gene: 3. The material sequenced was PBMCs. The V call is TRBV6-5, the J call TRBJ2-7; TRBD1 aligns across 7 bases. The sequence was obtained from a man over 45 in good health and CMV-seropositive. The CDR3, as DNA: TGTGCCAGCAGTGACAGGGTCCCCTACGAGCAGTACTTC. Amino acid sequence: CASSDRVPYEQYF.